Listed below are T cell receptor beta chains from one sample, sequenced in a study of OX40 agonist ivuxolimab in advanced cancers. Sequencing used immunoSEQ multiplex PCR; TCRdb keeps in-frame clones, though not all of them. The sample holds tens of thousands of clones, 89% seen once. The sequenced sample was CD4+ or CD8+ T cells sorted from blood, obtained in a trial of the OX40 agonist ivuxolimab. Every receptor here comes from an adult with an advanced solid tumor such as melanoma, head and neck, liver or kidney cancer. Each CDR3 is given with its conserved first and last residue. The order of the fields is clone size, V gene, D gene, J gene, CDR3 protein, CDR3 DNA. The D gene is left open where the match is weak. Some rows mark clone size as missing; the rest say once, few, many or name a class of expanded clone.

clone size: once
V gene: TRBV7-9
D gene: TRBD1
J gene: TRBJ2-7
CDR3 protein: CASSRDSGSYEQYF
CDR3 DNA: TGTGCCAGCAGCCGGGACAGCGGCTCCTACGAGCAGTACTTC

clone size: -
V gene: TRBV11-2
D gene: -
J gene: TRBJ1-1
CDR3 protein: CASSPGQPAGAFF
CDR3 DNA: TGTGCCAGCAGCCCGGGGCAGCCAGCGGGAGCTTTCTTT

clone size: few
V gene: TRBV7-7
D gene: -
J gene: TRBJ1-1
CDR3 protein: CASSLNRDTEAFF
CDR3 DNA: TGTGCTAGCTCCCTCAACAGGGACACTGAAGCTTTCTTT

clone size: -
V gene: TRBV19
D gene: -
J gene: TRBJ2-5
CDR3 protein: CASSTDVVQVRAQYF
CDR3 DNA: TGTGCCAGTAGCACCGACGTAGTACAGGTTCGGGCTCAGTACTTC

clone size: -
V gene: TRBV27
D gene: TRBD2
J gene: TRBJ2-1
CDR3 protein: CASSQRLAGGYHYNEQFF
CDR3 DNA: TGTGCCAGCAGCCAGAGACTAGCGGGGGGGTACCATTACAATGAGCAGTTCTTC

clone size: once
V gene: TRBV6-4
D gene: -
J gene: TRBJ2-1
CDR3 protein: CASSADGSYNEQFF
CDR3 DNA: TGTGCCAGCAGCGCGGACGGTTCCTACAATGAGCAGTTCTTC

clone size: -
V gene: TRBV5-6
D gene: -
J gene: TRBJ1-3
CDR3 protein: CASSLGILGNTIYF
CDR3 DNA: TGTGCCAGCAGCTTGGGGATCCTGGGAAACACCATATATTTT

clone size: -
V gene: TRBV7-2
D gene: TRBD1
J gene: TRBJ2-7
CDR3 protein: CASSRGGQVYEQYF
CDR3 DNA: TGTGCCAGCAGCCGAGGGGGACAGGTCTACGAGCAGTACTTC

clone size: -
V gene: TRBV11-3
D gene: -
J gene: TRBJ2-1
CDR3 protein: CASSLGGAASYNEQFF
CDR3 DNA: TGTGCCAGCAGCTTAGGAGGGGCGGCCTCCTACAATGAGCAGTTCTTC

clone size: -
V gene: TRBV5-1
D gene: TRBD1
J gene: TRBJ2-7
CDR3 protein: CASSLEGQGLSEQYF
CDR3 DNA: TGCGCCAGCAGCTTGGAAGGACAGGGGTTAAGCGAGCAGTACTTC

clone size: -
V gene: TRBV2
D gene: -
J gene: TRBJ2-7
CDR3 protein: CANAPSSSYEQYF
CDR3 DNA: TGTGCCAACGCCCCGAGTAGTTCCTACGAGCAGTACTTC

clone size: once
V gene: TRBV28
D gene: -
J gene: TRBJ1-1
CDR3 protein: CASSLNLPRNTEAFF
CDR3 DNA: TGTGCCAGCAGTTTGAATTTACCTCGGAACACTGAAGCTTTCTTT

clone size: -
V gene: TRBV7-2
D gene: -
J gene: TRBJ1-1
CDR3 protein: CASSLVVNTEAFF
CDR3 DNA: TGTGCCAGCAGCTTAGTTGTCAACACTGAAGCTTTCTTT

clone size: -
V gene: TRBV4-2
D gene: -
J gene: TRBJ2-5
CDR3 protein: CASSQVTAGGTMTQYF
CDR3 DNA: TGTGCCAGCAGCCAAGTCACGGCAGGGGGGACTATGACCCAGTACTTC

clone size: -
V gene: TRBV7-9
D gene: -
J gene: TRBJ2-7
CDR3 protein: CASSFTPGIYEQYF
CDR3 DNA: TGTGCCAGCAGCTTTACCCCGGGGATCTACGAGCAGTACTTC

clone size: -
V gene: TRBV7-2
D gene: -
J gene: TRBJ1-2
CDR3 protein: CASRSGGAGGYTF
CDR3 DNA: TGTGCCAGCAGGTCGGGAGGGGCAGGTGGCTACACCTTC

clone size: -
V gene: TRBV19
D gene: -
J gene: TRBJ1-3
CDR3 protein: CASSLGPKNTIYF
CDR3 DNA: TGTGCCAGTAGTCTGGGGCCGAAAAACACCATATATTTT

clone size: -
V gene: TRBV27
D gene: -
J gene: TRBJ1-6
CDR3 protein: CASRIEVGASYNSPLHF
CDR3 DNA: TGTGCCAGCAGGATAGAGGTCGGGGCTTCCTATAATTCACCCCTCCACTTT

clone size: -
V gene: TRBV9
D gene: TRBD1
J gene: TRBJ1-2
CDR3 protein: CASSAGTGAVWSYTF
CDR3 DNA: TGTGCCAGCAGCGCAGGGACAGGGGCGGTCTGGAGCTACACCTTC

clone size: -
V gene: TRBV7-9
D gene: -
J gene: TRBJ1-2
CDR3 protein: CASSFSLNTNYGYTF
CDR3 DNA: TGTGCCAGCAGCTTTTCCCTAAATACTAACTATGGCTACACCTTC

clone size: -
V gene: TRBV19
D gene: -
J gene: TRBJ1-1
CDR3 protein: CASSKKNTEAFF
CDR3 DNA: TGTGCCAGTAGTAAAAAAAACACTGAAGCTTTCTTT

clone size: -
V gene: TRBV28
D gene: -
J gene: TRBJ1-2
CDR3 protein: CASSLSGRGYTF
CDR3 DNA: TGTGCCAGCAGTTTATCAGGGAGAGGCTACACCTTC

clone size: few
V gene: TRBV10-3
D gene: -
J gene: TRBJ1-1
CDR3 protein: CAISGGGRDTEAFF
CDR3 DNA: TGTGCCATCAGTGGAGGGGGGCGTGATACTGAAGCTTTCTTT

clone size: -
V gene: TRBV10-3
D gene: -
J gene: TRBJ1-1
CDR3 protein: CAISDSKKQGSLLGEAFF
CDR3 DNA: TGTGCCATCAGTGACTCGAAAAAACAGGGTTCTCTCCTCGGTGAAGCTTTCTTT

clone size: once
V gene: TRBV11-2
D gene: -
J gene: TRBJ2-3
CDR3 protein: CASSLVSPTSLIDTQYF
CDR3 DNA: TGTGCCAGCAGCTTAGTGTCCCCGACTAGTTTGATAGATACGCAGTATTTT

clone size: -
V gene: TRBV2
D gene: TRBD1
J gene: TRBJ1-5
CDR3 protein: CASTLTGGSNQPQHF
CDR3 DNA: TGTGCCAGCACTTTGACAGGGGGAAGCAATCAGCCCCAGCATTTT

clone size: few
V gene: TRBV19
D gene: -
J gene: TRBJ1-2
CDR3 protein: CASRRGEGTSRYGYTF
CDR3 DNA: TGTGCCAGTCGCCGTGGAGAGGGGACCAGTCGGTATGGCTACACCTTC

clone size: -
V gene: TRBV5-1
D gene: -
J gene: TRBJ2-3
CDR3 protein: CASSYGARRTDTQYF
CDR3 DNA: TGCGCCAGCAGTTACGGAGCCCGACGCACAGATACGCAGTATTTT

clone size: -
V gene: TRBV5-1
D gene: TRBD1
J gene: TRBJ1-2
CDR3 protein: CASSTGDRYDGYTF
CDR3 DNA: TGCGCCAGCAGTACAGGGGATCGATATGATGGCTACACCTTC

clone size: -
V gene: TRBV19
D gene: -
J gene: TRBJ1-1
CDR3 protein: CASSLPSGHPNTEAFF
CDR3 DNA: TGTGCCAGTAGTCTCCCGTCGGGACACCCGAACACTGAAGCTTTCTTT

clone size: once
V gene: TRBV5-1
D gene: TRBD1
J gene: TRBJ1-2
CDR3 protein: CASSLLRKHDRDGYTF
CDR3 DNA: TGCGCCAGCAGCTTGTTGCGGAAGCATGACAGGGACGGCTACACCTTC

clone size: medium-sized
V gene: TRBV11-2
D gene: -
J gene: TRBJ2-7
CDR3 protein: CASSPLRGPLSYEQYF
CDR3 DNA: TGTGCCAGCAGCCCCCTGCGGGGTCCCCTCTCCTACGAGCAGTACTTC

clone size: -
V gene: TRBV28
D gene: -
J gene: TRBJ1-2
CDR3 protein: CASSFGGDPNYGYTF
CDR3 DNA: TGTGCCAGCAGTTTCGGGGGGGACCCTAACTATGGCTACACCTTC

clone size: -
V gene: TRBV30
D gene: -
J gene: TRBJ2-7
CDR3 protein: CAWSGTALGLKQYF
CDR3 DNA: TGTGCCTGGAGTGGGACAGCCCTCGGTTTGAAGCAGTACTTC

clone size: -
V gene: TRBV11-2
D gene: -
J gene: TRBJ2-3
CDR3 protein: CASSLRGTADTQYF
CDR3 DNA: TGTGCCAGCAGCTTGCGAGGGACGGCAGATACGCAGTATTTT

clone size: -
V gene: TRBV5-1
D gene: -
J gene: TRBJ2-5
CDR3 protein: CASSLSETQYF
CDR3 DNA: TGCGCCAGCAGCCTCTCAGAGACCCAGTACTTC

clone size: -
V gene: TRBV7-2
D gene: -
J gene: TRBJ2-3
CDR3 protein: CASSLVVAVGADTQYF
CDR3 DNA: TGTGCCAGCAGCTTAGTTGTGGCAGTGGGGGCAGATACGCAGTATTTT

clone size: -
V gene: TRBV6-5
D gene: -
J gene: TRBJ1-1
CDR3 protein: CASSYSFRHLEAFF
CDR3 DNA: TGTGCCAGCAGTTACAGTTTCCGACACCTTGAAGCTTTCTTT

clone size: few
V gene: TRBV7-9
D gene: -
J gene: TRBJ2-7
CDR3 protein: CASSQRVAQYF
CDR3 DNA: TGTGCCAGCAGCCAACGGGTCGCGCAGTACTTC

clone size: -
V gene: TRBV19
D gene: -
J gene: TRBJ1-1
CDR3 protein: CASSPGTLLSTEAFF
CDR3 DNA: TGTGCCAGTAGTCCCGGGACTTTGCTGAGCACTGAAGCTTTCTTT

clone size: -
V gene: TRBV10-3
D gene: -
J gene: TRBJ2-7
CDR3 protein: CAISGTQSSYEQYF
CDR3 DNA: TGTGCCATCAGTGGGACTCAGAGCTCCTACGAGCAGTACTTC

clone size: -
V gene: TRBV19
D gene: TRBD1
J gene: TRBJ1-5
CDR3 protein: CASKAIQGAYQPQHF
CDR3 DNA: TGTGCCAGCAAGGCTATACAGGGGGCCTATCAGCCCCAGCATTTT

clone size: -
V gene: TRBV4-1
D gene: -
J gene: TRBJ1-5
CDR3 protein: CASSQAPRGSSNQPQHF
CDR3 DNA: TGCGCCAGCAGCCAAGCCCCCCGAGGGTCTAGCAATCAGCCCCAGCATTTT

clone size: -
V gene: TRBV19
D gene: -
J gene: TRBJ2-5
CDR3 protein: CASSTRHQETQYF
CDR3 DNA: TGTGCCAGTTCGACTAGGCATCAAGAGACCCAGTACTTC

clone size: -
V gene: TRBV7-8
D gene: TRBD1
J gene: TRBJ2-6
CDR3 protein: CASSHGTGTAGANVLTF
CDR3 DNA: TGTGCCAGCAGCCACGGGACAGGGACTGCTGGGGCCAACGTCCTGACTTTC

clone size: -
V gene: TRBV9
D gene: -
J gene: TRBJ2-5
CDR3 protein: CASSPGLHQETQYF
CDR3 DNA: TGTGCCAGCAGCCCGGGACTTCACCAAGAGACCCAGTACTTC